The clone carrying this T cell receptor (beta chain) occurred a few times. Antigen unknown. The CDR3 is 16 amino acids. Germline CDR1 SQVTM, CDR2 ANQGSEA. V was pared by 1 base and J by 2 bases, with 17 bases between. The library protocol tagged individual cDNA molecules with unique molecular identifiers. One entry per CDR3 protein, called by TCRdb with MiXCR from the 5' RACE reads. The sample records approximately 64,000 distinct CDR3 sequences, 20% to 25% being singletons. The sample originates from a study of early T cells in non-severe SARS-CoV-2 infection. Overall study context: Alpha and beta chains were unpaired, from unsorted whole-blood bulk RNA. Study-level results: VDJdb-based matching was biased toward anti-spike CD8 responses and missed private and CD4 specificities.

Sequencing used whole blood, obtained at baseline. This sequence originates from an adult who was a healthcare worker with PCR-confirmed SARS-CoV-2 infection or an uninfected control (not recorded which). The V and J genes are TRBV29-1 and TRBJ2-5; D is possibly TRBD2 (6 bases). The DNA for the CDR3 is TGCAGCGTTGAAGGGGGCGGGGTATGGTATCAAGAGACCCAGTACTTC. Its protein product is CSVEGGGVWYQETQYF.